This T cell receptor beta chain was captured in a study of T cell responses to AZD1222 COVID-19 vaccine. Germline V gene lookup returns CDR1 MNHEY and CDR2 SMNVEV (reference sequence). The CDR3 is 15 amino acids. Trimming removed 6 bases from V and 4 bases from J, with 16 bases in between. As regards this clone: Its antigen remains unidentified.

Only in-frame clones appear in the TCRdb table, and some are missing; sequencing was by immunoSEQ multiplex PCR. The profile shows tens of thousands of clones, 88% of them singletons. Regarding the study as a whole: Repertoire samples came only from after the peak T cell response.

The clonotype was recovered from an adult in good health. The sequenced sample was peripheral blood, obtained on day 0 of MenACWY control vaccination. The chain uses TRBV27 and TRBJ1-5; tentatively, D is TRBD1 (5 bases). DNA for the CDR3: TGTGCCAGCAGATCCATCCCGGGGGGAAATCAGCCCCAGCATTTT. Encoded protein: CASRSIPGGNQPQHF.